This T cell receptor beta chain was recovered during a study of cytomegalovirus exposure and HLA in healthy donors. Overall study results and limits: Reportedly, a later analysis found an Asian-associated ancestry cluster had fewer N-insertions than the approximately 700-donor mean.

CDR1 is GTSNPN and CDR2 is SVGIG in the germline V gene (reference sequence). After removal of 6 bases from V and 4 bases from J, the junction contained 8 bases not matched to a gene. The CDR3 contains 13 residues. This PCR relied on a set of 60 Vbeta primers and 13 Jbeta primers. TCRdb's table, derived via immunoSEQ multiplex PCR, lists solely in-frame clones and lacks some. The table has 65,000 to 85,000 clones, about 70% seen once. This clone appeared once. Its specificity is not known. The J gene is TRBJ1-1, the V gene TRBV30; 7 bases line up with TRBD1. The sequenced sample was PBMCs. The receptor's source is a woman younger than 45 in good health and CMV-seronegative. The CDR3 DNA is TGTGCCTGCTACAGGGGTGGGAGCACTGAAGCTTTCTTT. Translated, it gives CACYRGGSTEAFF.